This T cell receptor (beta chain) was profiled in a study of cytomegalovirus exposure and HLA in healthy donors. Study-wide context: Out of around 360 genotyped donors, about 81% belonged to the Caucasian-associated ancestry cluster.

Donors consisted of healthy bone marrow donors. The V and J ends lost 7 bases and 0 bases, in that order; junction bases with no gene match: 7. The V gene's germline CDR1 is SQVTM and CDR2 ANQGSEA. The CDR3 has 15 amino acids. Findings and limits, study-wide: It was taken for granted in presence/absence analyses that sequencing depth across donors was roughly uniform.

The study ran its PCR with 60 Vbeta and 13 Jbeta primers. The assay was immunoSEQ multiplex PCR, and TCRdb's table has in-frame clones only and misses some. Here the sample spans 200,000 to 250,000 clones, 77% being singletons. Comments on this clone: What it binds is unknown.

Sequencing used PBMCs. The chain carries TRBV29-1 and TRBJ2-3; TRBD2 matches 10 bases. The origin of this receptor is a woman aged 60-75 years in good health and CMV-seropositive. CDR3 sequence reads: CSGYGLAVSTDTQYF. CDR3 DNA sequence: TGCAGCGGTTATGGACTAGCGGTTAGCACAGATACGCAGTATTTT.